The clone carrying this TCR beta chain qualifies as medium-sized (0.01 to 0.1%). Its target is not known. TCR beta VDJ combinations and CDR3 sequences were profiled from genomic DNA. TCRdb ran MiXCR on the reads and lists one entry per CDR3 protein. The repertoire has 62,000 or so distinct CDR3 sequences, almost 55% of them found once; the top ten carry about 9%. This CDR3 spans 14 amino acids. V lost 0 bases, J lost 4 bases, and 9 bases lay in between. CDR1 is LNHNV and CDR2 is YYDKDF in the germline V gene (reference sequence). The data were obtained in a study of CD8+CD57+ T cells in acquired aplastic anemia. At the level of the study: Sorting CD4+ and CD8+ cells gave DNA averaging 3.2 ug.

Study-wide results and limits: Levels of CD8+ Simpson's diversity were not significantly distinct in patients versus controls.

The rearrangement links TRBV15 to TRBJ1-2; D is ambiguous. This receptor was obtained from a human donor in good health, serving as a control. Sequenced input: sorted CD4+, CD8+, or CD8+CD57+ T cells (not recorded which) from PBMCs. CDR3 loop: CATSRDLSSYGYTF. The CDR3 DNA sequence: TGTGCCACCAGCAGAGATCTTAGCAGCTATGGCTACACCTTC.